The 22 T cell receptor beta chains below were found in one sample sequenced in a study of blood T cells in healthy people across ages. Primers used in a second PCR of roughly 6 to 11 cycles were a sample-barcoded 5' primer and a J-beta primer mix. MiXCR, applied by TCRdb to the 5' RACE reads, yields one record per CDR3 protein. The repertoire holds about 760,000 distinct CDR3 sequences, 45% to 70% seen once, with roughly 24% in the top ten. The specimen was blood. The receptors were sampled from a man aged 40-55 years in good health.

This clonotype was observed a few times. The chain couples TRBV28 to TRBJ2-7; D is perhaps TRBD1 (6 bases). CDR1 is MDHEN, CDR2 SYDVKM, per germline. The CDR3 is 15 amino acids. The V and J ends lost 4 bases and 5 bases respectively, with 18 bases between them. The CDR3 spells CASSSARRQDNEQYF. CDR3 bases: TGTGCCAGCAGTTCCGCCCGTAGACAGGACAACGAGCAGTACTTC.

The chain has TRBV28 and TRBJ1-2; D remains ambiguous. V was clipped by 3 bases and J by 7 bases, with 15 bases between them. Germline values: CDR1 MDHEN, CDR2 SYDVKM. CDR3 length: 14 amino acids. CDR3 sequence reads: CASSLETKWFGYTF. CDR3 nucleotide sequence: TGTGCCAGCAGTTTGGAGACAAAGTGGTTTGGCTACACCTTC.

The rearrangement joins TRBV7-2 to TRBJ1-6, with TRBD1 matching 9 bases. This CDR3 region has 15 residues. CDR1 is SGHTA, CDR2 FQGNSA, per germline. The trim removed 5 bases at V and 9 bases at J, leaving 8 bases unmatched. In DNA form, the CDR3 reads TGTGCCAGCAGCGTTGCCGGGACAGGGAGTTCACCCCTCCACTTT. Translating gives CASSVAGTGSSPLHF.

Points on this clonotype: A junction end diverges from the germline sequence, so it may reflect a read error. The chain has TRBV20-1 and TRBJ2-3; D might be TRBD2 (6 bases). This CDR3 has 16 residues. Germline assignment: CDR1 DFQATT and CDR2 SNEGSKA (reference sequence). Here the CDR3 reads CSTRDPVRGWGDTQYF. The CDR3 nucleotides read TGCAGTACTAGAGATCCGGTGCGGGGATGGGGAGATACGCAGTATTTT.

CDR3 DNA sequence: TGTGCCAGCAGCTTCTCTAGCGGGGGGCCCTACAATGAGCAGTTCTTC. Its protein is CASSFSSGGPYNEQFF. This sequence joins TRBV11-3 and TRBJ2-1; TRBD2 aligns across 11 bases. The length of the CDR3 is 16 residues. V lost 3 bases to trimming and J lost 2 bases; unmatched junction nucleotides: 3. The germline CDR1 and CDR2 sequences are SGHNT and YENEEA.

V usage is TRBV6-1 and J usage is TRBJ2-3; 9 positions match TRBD1. The CDR3 spans 15 residues. The J segment lost 6 bases and the V segment lost 3 bases, leaving 7 bases of the junction unmatched. Per germline, CDR1 MNHNS and CDR2 SASEGT. The CDR3 nucleotides are TGTGCCAGCAGTGACCCCGGGACAGGGTCCGATACGCAGTATTTT. Translated: CASSDPGTGSDTQYF.

This clonotype occurred a few times. The gene calls are TRBV7-9 and TRBJ2-7; D may match TRBD1 or TRBD2 (5 bases each). The J call is doubtful: the DNA matches TRBJ2-5 better. CDR1 is SEHNR and CDR2 is FQNEAQ in the germline V gene (reference sequence). The CDR3 has 13 amino acids. The DNA for the CDR3 is TGTGCCAGCAGCTTAGTCAGGGACGAGACCCAGTACTTC. It specifies CASSLVRDETQYF.

The V and J genes are TRBV29-1 and TRBJ2-1, with D perhaps TRBD1 or TRBD2 (5 bases each). This CDR3 has 13 residues. V shed 6 bases and J shed 5 bases, with 14 bases lying between them. Germline assignment: CDR1 SQVTM and CDR2 ANQGSEA. CDR3 amino acids: CSVPGPSNNEQFF. The CDR3, as DNA: TGCAGCGTACCGGGACCGTCTAACAATGAGCAGTTCTTC.

The chain couples TRBV7-9 to TRBJ1-2; weak D call: TRBD1 (5 bases). V was clipped by 1 base and J by 6 bases, with 15 bases between them. This CDR3 has 15 residues. The germline V gene has CDR1 SEHNR and CDR2 FQNEAQ (reference sequence). In DNA, the CDR3 is TGTGCCAGCAGCTTAGACCGCCCGGGAGGGGATGGCTACACCTTC. It yields the protein CASSLDRPGGDGYTF. The whole variable domain, filled in from reference TRBV7-9 and TRBJ1-2, reads DTGVSQNPRHKITKRGQNVTFRCDPISEHNRLYWYRQTLGQGPEFLTYFQNEAQLEKSRLLSDRFSAERPKGSFSTLEIQRTEQGDSAMYLCASSLDRPGGDGYTFGSGTRLTVV.

The V and J genes are TRBV30 and TRBJ1-2; D not resolved. Germline V CDR1 and CDR2: GTSNPN, SVGIG (reference sequence). Trimming took 4 bases from V and 1 from J, leaving 10 bases between them. The CDR3 has 13 amino acids. The CDR3 DNA reads as TGTGCCTGGACCCCCGTTGGTAACTATGGCTACACCTTC. This encodes CAWTPVGNYGYTF.

The chain joins TRBV24-1 to TRBJ2-7, with D perhaps TRBD2 (6 bases). Germline CDR1 and CDR2: KGHDR and SFDVKD. The CDR3 spans 13 residues. The V end was cut by 6 bases, the J end by 2 bases, with 10 bases between. The CDR3 protein is CATSPEGTYEQYF. For the CDR3, the DNA is TGTGCCACCAGTCCGGAGGGAACCTACGAGCAGTACTTC.

This rearrangement joins TRBV7-3 to TRBJ2-6; D unresolved. Germline loops: CDR1 SGHTA, CDR2 FQGTGA. The CDR3 is 17 residues long. The V gene lost 2 bases and the J gene lost 0 bases, with 11 bases spanning the gap. This CDR3 is CASSLSPGISGANVLTF. DNA for the CDR3: TGTGCCAGCAGCTTATCGCCTGGGATCTCTGGGGCCAACGTCCTGACTTTC.

Remarks on this clonotype: At one end, the junction sequence differs from germline, possibly due to a read error. The chain recombines TRBV28 with TRBJ2-5, with D perhaps TRBD2 (7 bases). This CDR3 has 14 residues. The germline V gene has CDR1 MDHEN and CDR2 SYDVKM. DNA for the CDR3: TGTGCCAGCTACCTGGGGGGGGCCCAAGGGACCCAGTACTTC. This codes for CASYLGGAQGTQYF.

The rearrangement uses TRBV7-6 and TRBJ2-6; TRBD2 agrees at 7 bases. CDR3 size: 17 residues. Trimming at V came to 6 bases and at J to 0 bases, leaving 8 bases not matched to a gene. Germline assignment: CDR1 SGHVS and CDR2 FNYEAQ. The CDR3 reads CASSRKRGSSGANVLTF. In DNA form, the CDR3 reads TGTGCCAGCAGTCGAAAGCGGGGAAGCTCTGGGGCCAACGTCCTGACTTTC.

V gene TRBV18 combines with J gene TRBJ1-4, with a possible D match to TRBD1 (5 bases). Between the trimmed V and J ends, which lost 3 bases and 8 bases, there was a span of 22 bases. CDR1 KGHSH and CDR2 LQKENI come from the germline V gene. CDR3 length: 17 residues. Here the CDR3 DNA reads TGTGCCAGCTCACCGCTCACGGGCCCAGGGTCGGGGGAAAAACTGTTTTTT. Residues: CASSPLTGPGSGEKLFF.

This clonotype was observed a handful of times. J is TRBJ2-4 and V is TRBV7-2, with 8 bases fitting TRBD1. With 4 bases clipped from V and 9 bases from J, the junction kept 8 bases outside the gene matches. CDR1 is SGHTA and CDR2 is FQGNSA in the germline V gene. The length of the CDR3 is 14 residues. The CDR3, as DNA: TGTGCCAGCAGCTACCCAGGGGGCGCGGTCATTCAGTACTTC. It is translated as CASSYPGGAVIQYF.

This clonotype turned up a few times. The chain joins TRBV29-1 to TRBJ2-7; D may correspond to TRBD1 or TRBD2 (6 bases each). Trimming stripped 3 bases from V and 3 bases from J, with 9 bases between. The CDR3 covers 12 residues. Germline values: CDR1 SQVTM, CDR2 ANQGSEA. The CDR3 region has the DNA TGCAGCGTTGAGGAGGGGGACTACGAGCAGTACTTC. Translation: CSVEEGDYEQYF.

This chain connects TRBV5-1 to TRBJ2-5; 8 nucleotides line up with TRBD1. Per the germline V gene, CDR1 is SGHRS and CDR2 is YFSETQ. The CDR3 sequence is 14 residues long. With 7 bases clipped from V and 5 bases from J, the junction kept 10 bases outside the gene matches. The CDR3, as DNA: TGCGCCAGCTTTGGGGACAGGTTAACGGAGACCCAGTACTTC. This encodes CASFGDRLTETQYF.

The chain is built from TRBV6-6 and TRBJ2-7, with a tentative D call TRBD2 (6 bases). CDR1 is MNHNY, CDR2 SVGAGI, per germline (reference sequence). V lost 7 bases to trimming and J lost 2 bases, with 15 bases between them. The CDR3 has 14 residues. CDR3 amino acids: CASTQEGFPYEQYF. In DNA, the CDR3 is TGTGCCAGCACCCAGGAGGGTTTTCCCTACGAGCAGTACTTC.

There are a few counts of this clonotype. An end of the junction differs from the germline gene, which may be a read error. The chain employs TRBV5-1 and TRBJ2-1; 9 bases align to TRBD1. The CDR3 length is 14 residues. The germline V gene has CDR1 SGHRS and CDR2 YFSETQ. CDR3 sequence (DNA): TGTGCCAGCAGCTTGGACAGGGGCTACAATGAGCAGTTCTTC. Translating gives CASSLDRGYNEQFF. The whole variable domain, remainder taken from reference TRBV5-1 and TRBJ2-1, is KAGVTQTPRYLIKTRGQQVTLSCSPISGHRSVSWYQQTPGQGLQFLFEYFSETQRNKGNFPGRFSGRQFSNSRSEMNVSTLELGDSALYLCASSLDRGYNEQFFGPGTRLTVL.

The CDR3 region is CASRETGVNSPLHF. DNA of the CDR3: TGTGCCAGCAGGGAAACAGGGGTTAATTCACCCCTCCACTTT. The chain links TRBV6-5 to TRBJ1-6, with TRBD1 identical over 7 bases. J lost 6 bases, V lost 6 bases, and 5 bases had no gene match. The CDR3 consists of 14 residues. The germline gives CDR1 MNHEY, CDR2 SVGAGI.

This rearrangement joins TRBV5-6 to TRBJ2-7; TRBD2 matches 7 bases. The ends lost 4 bases at V and 2 bases at J; junction bases unmatched: 33. Germline V lookup: CDR1 SGHDT, CDR2 YYEEEE. There are 23 residues in the CDR3. The CDR3 coding sequence is TGTGCCAGCAGCCATAGTCTAGCGGATTCTCTTCTTGCCGATTTTAGGATTGCCTACGAGCAGTACTTC. It yields the protein CASSHSLADSLLADFRIAYEQYF.